These 29 T cell receptor beta chains came from one sample sequenced in a study of cytomegalovirus exposure and HLA in healthy donors. PCR employed 60 Vbeta and 13 Jbeta primers. The repertoire was sequenced with immunoSEQ multiplex PCR; TCRdb's copy has only in-frame clones and lacks some. The table lists around 150,000 clones, nearly 80% of them singletons. Source material: PBMCs. The receptors here all came from a woman aged 25 to 39 in good health and CMV-seronegative.

This chain uses TRBV7-2 with TRBJ2-3; TRBD2 matches at 8 bases. The V segment lost 0 bases and the J segment 4 bases; nucleotides outside the gene matches: 6. CDR3 length: 16 residues. Per germline, CDR1 SGHTA and CDR2 FQGNSA. CDR3 amino acids: CASSLAAGGASDTQYF. The DNA of the CDR3 is TGTGCCAGCAGCTTAGCGGCCGGGGGGGCGTCAGATACGCAGTATTTT. Full variable domain (outside the CDR3, taken from reference TRBV7-2 and TRBJ2-3): GAGVSQSPSNKVTEKGKDVELRCDPISGHTALYWYRQSLGQGLEFLIYFQGNSAPDKSGLPSDRFSAERTGGSVSTLTIQRTQQEDSAVYLCASSLAAGGASDTQYFGPGTRLTVL.

The chain is built from TRBV27 and TRBJ2-1; 11 bases line up with TRBD1. Germline CDR1 MNHEY, CDR2 SMNVEV (reference sequence). After removal of 6 bases from V and 2 bases from J, the junction contained 15 bases not matched to a gene. CDR3 length equals 19 residues. The CDR3 spells CASSPTGTGGPLPYNEQFF. CDR3 in DNA: TGTGCCAGCAGCCCGACAGGGACAGGGGGTCCGCTGCCCTACAATGAGCAGTTCTTC.

This clone was seen a few times. The chain employs TRBV9 and TRBJ2-1; a weak D match, TRBD2 (6 bases). Trimming stripped 3 bases from V and 2 bases from J, with 9 bases between. CDR3 size: 14 residues. Germline lookup yields CDR1 SGDLS and CDR2 YYNGEE. The CDR3 DNA follows: TGTGCCAGCAGCGGGACTAAAACCTACAATGAGCAGTTCTTC. It yields the protein CASSGTKTYNEQFF. Drawing the rest from reference TRBV9 and TRBJ2-1, the complete variable domain is DSGVTQTPKHLITATGQRVTLRCSPRSGDLSVYWYQQSLDQGLQFLIQYYNGEERAKGNILERFSAQQFPDLHSELNLSSLELGDSALYFCASSGTKTYNEQFFGPGTRLTVL.

The J gene is TRBJ1-1, the V gene TRBV7-9, with 8 bases matching TRBD1. The germline gives CDR1 SEHNR, CDR2 FQNEAQ (reference sequence). V lost 5 bases and J lost 3; bases outside the gene matches: 8. The CDR3 has 15 residues. The CDR3 spells CASSSGQGWDTEAFF. The CDR3, as DNA: TGTGCCAGCAGCAGCGGACAGGGCTGGGACACTGAAGCTTTCTTT.

This chain joins TRBV5-1 and TRBJ1-4; possible D gene TRBD1, 5 bases. V was cut by 4 bases and J by 5 bases, with 12 bases left in between. The CDR3 is 14 amino acids. In germline, CDR1 is SGHRS, CDR2 YFSETQ. The CDR3 here is CASSLREGNEKLFF. CDR3 nucleotides: TGCGCCAGCAGCCTCAGGGAGGGAAATGAAAAACTGTTTTTT.

The genes are TRBV6-1 and TRBJ1-1; no firm D call. Germline V gene lookup returns CDR1 MNHNS and CDR2 SASEGT. V dropped 0 bases and J dropped 7 bases, with 9 bases sitting between them. CDR3 length equals 13 residues. The CDR3 DNA is TGTGCCAGCAGTGAAGCGCGGGGAAGTGAAGCTTTCTTT. Protein: CASSEARGSEAFF.

The chain is built from TRBV30 and TRBJ1-1; unclear D gene. CDR1 and CDR2 (germline): GTSNPN, SVGIG (reference sequence). Trimming left V 3 bases short and J 1 base short, with 6 bases between. The CDR3 totals 12 residues. CDR3 in DNA: TGTGCCTGGAGCTTAAAGAACACTGAAGCTTTCTTT. The encoded protein is CAWSLKNTEAFF.

This clone was picked up a small number of times. The chain joins TRBV6-4 to TRBJ2-1; tentatively, D is TRBD1 (5 bases). Trimming shortened V by 0 bases and J by 5 bases, and 11 bases separated the two germline ends. CDR3 size: 15 residues. The germline CDR1 and CDR2 sequences are MRHNA and SNTAGT. CDR3 sequence reads: CASSDSGRGHNEQFF. The CDR3 DNA sequence: TGTGCCAGCAGTGACTCGGGGCGTGGGCACAATGAGCAGTTCTTC.

This chain connects TRBV30 to TRBJ1-1; D is unclear. V shed 2 bases and J shed 4 bases, with 8 bases lying between them. Germline CDR1 reads GTSNPN; CDR2 reads SVGIG (reference sequence). This CDR3 has 12 amino acids. The CDR3 bases are TGTGCCTGGAGTTATCGGGTCACTGAAGCTTTCTTT. Translated: CAWSYRVTEAFF.

V gene TRBV2 combines with J gene TRBJ1-1; 7 bases are shared with TRBD1. The junction had 4 bases not matched to a gene; V was cut back by 4 bases and J by 5 bases. Germline CDR1 is SNHLY and CDR2 is FYNNEI. The CDR3 sequence is 13 residues long. CDR3 region: CASSVRQGTEAFF. The CDR3 DNA is TGTGCCAGCAGTGTCCGACAGGGAACTGAAGCTTTCTTT.

The chain recombines TRBV7-8 with TRBJ2-1; 9 bases are shared with TRBD2. With V trimmed by 4 bases and J by 7 bases, 8 bases remained unmatched. Germline V gene lookup returns CDR1 SGHVS and CDR2 FQNEAQ. There are 15 residues in the CDR3. CDR3 DNA: TGTGCCAGCAGCTACGGCGGGGGGGCTTGGAATGAGCAGTTCTTC. Residues: CASSYGGGAWNEQFF.

The chain joins TRBV7-2 to TRBJ1-2, with D perhaps matching TRBD1 (5 bases). The V gene lost 1 base and the J gene lost 4 bases, with 16 bases spanning the gap. The germline V gene encodes CDR1 SGHTA and CDR2 FQGNSA. The CDR3 consists of 16 residues. CDR3 region: CASSLVSQGDGYGYTF. The CDR3 bases are TGTGCCAGCAGCTTAGTGAGTCAGGGTGACGGCTATGGCTACACCTTC.

This chain uses TRBV6-5 with TRBJ2-7, with TRBD2 identical over 8 bases. The ends lost 2 bases at V and 2 bases at J; junction bases unmatched: 8. The CDR3 is 16 amino acids. Germline values: CDR1 MNHEY, CDR2 SVGAGI. CDR3 nucleotide sequence: TGTGCCAGCAGTTACCCATTAGCGGGGAGAGCCTACGAGCAGTACTTC. This encodes CASSYPLAGRAYEQYF.

The rearrangement joins TRBV29-1 to TRBJ2-7; D may be TRBD1 (5 bases). Trimming pared 6 bases from V and 5 bases from J, leaving 17 bases between. This CDR3 spans 13 amino acids. Germline assignment: CDR1 SQVTM and CDR2 ANQGSEA. The CDR3 DNA reads as TGCAGCGTAATACGGTCCCAAGGGGACGAGCAGTACTTC. It specifies CSVIRSQGDEQYF.

This sequence joins TRBV9 and TRBJ1-1, with 9 bases matching TRBD1. Trimming removed 2 bases from V and 1 base from J; junction bases left unmatched: 6. The V gene's germline CDR1 is SGDLS and CDR2 YYNGEE. CDR3 length: 16 amino acids. CDR3 nucleotide sequence: TGTGCCAGCAGCGTCCGACAGGGGGGTGGGAACACTGAAGCTTTCTTT. It encodes CASSVRQGGGNTEAFF.

Comments on this clone: One junction end disagrees with the germline gene, perhaps due to a read error. The chain employs TRBV7-9 and TRBJ2-3, with 10 bases lining up with TRBD2. Germline values: CDR1 SEHNR, CDR2 FQNEAQ (reference sequence). This CDR3 has 18 residues. The CDR3, as DNA: TGTTCCAGCAGCTTACGTCGAAGGGCTAGCGGGGGTACAGATACGCAGTATTTT. Amino acid sequence: CSSSLRRRASGGTDTQYF.

This clone was counted only a few times. The CDR3 here is CASSNEAGGTDTQYF. The CDR3 DNA is TGTGCCAGCAGTAATGAGGCGGGGGGCACAGATACGCAGTATTTT. The chain joins TRBV6-4 to TRBJ2-3; 7 bases agree with TRBD2. The CDR3 covers 15 residues. The trim removed 5 bases at V and 1 base at J, leaving 6 bases unmatched. CDR1 is MRHNA, CDR2 SNTAGT, per germline.

The chain has TRBV30 and TRBJ2-2; D possibly corresponds to TRBD1 (6 bases). CDR1 is GTSNPN, CDR2 SVGIG, per germline (reference sequence). V lost 2 bases and J 6 bases, leaving 16 bases between the germline ends. CDR3 length: 15 residues. As DNA, the CDR3 is TGTGCCTGGAGTATGGGGGCGCGGTTATCCGGGGAGCTGTTTTTT. Translating gives CAWSMGARLSGELFF.

V is TRBV19 and J is TRBJ2-1; 11 bases agree with TRBD2. Germline V gives CDR1 LNHDA, CDR2 SQIVND (reference sequence). The V gene end was trimmed by 2 bases and the J gene end by 2 bases; junction bases not matched to a gene: 5. The CDR3 is 17 amino acids. CDR3 nucleotides: TGTGCCAGTAGTATACGCCTAGCGGGGGGAACCTACAATGAGCAGTTCTTC. Encoded protein: CASSIRLAGGTYNEQFF.

The CDR3 DNA sequence: TGTGCCAGCAGTCACAGGGGTTTGAACACTGAAGCTTTCTTT. This codes for CASSHRGLNTEAFF. J is TRBJ1-1 and V is TRBV2; TRBD1 agrees at 7 bases. This CDR3 spans 14 amino acids. The junction had 3 bases not matched to a gene; V was cut back by 5 bases and J by 0 bases. The germline V gene has CDR1 SNHLY and CDR2 FYNNEI.

V and J are TRBV30 and TRBJ2-1; 8 positions agree with TRBD2. V shed 3 bases, J shed 2 bases, and the junction held 9 bases outside the gene matches. Germline CDR1 reads GTSNPN; CDR2 reads SVGIG (reference sequence). This CDR3 contains 16 residues. CDR3 coding DNA: TGTGCCTGGAGCGCCCGAGGCGGGGGGACCTACAATGAGCAGTTCTTC. Protein product: CAWSARGGGTYNEQFF.

CDR3 DNA sequence: TGCGCCAGCAGCCAAGTCTTCCAGTACCAAGAGACCCAGTACTTC. Protein sequence: CASSQVFQYQETQYF. V gene TRBV4-3 combines with J gene TRBJ2-5, with D uncertain. The germline gives CDR1 LGHNA, CDR2 YSLEER. The V end was cut by 1 base, the J end by 0 bases, with 9 bases between. The CDR3 has 15 residues.

This clone was observed a few times. The V call is TRBV30, the J call TRBJ1-5, with 7 positions matching TRBD1. The J segment lost 6 bases and the V segment lost 3 bases, leaving 8 bases of the junction unmatched. CDR3 length: 14 amino acids. Germline V gene sequence: CDR1 GTSNPN, CDR2 SVGIG (reference sequence). The CDR3 spells CAWSAAGGSQPQHF. The CDR3 nucleotides read TGTGCCTGGAGCGCGGCAGGGGGAAGTCAGCCCCAGCATTTT. Using reference TRBV30 and TRBJ1-5 for the parts outside the CDR3, the full variable domain is SQTIHQWPATLVQPVGSPLSLECTVEGTSNPNLYWYRQAAGRGLQLLFYSVGIGQISSEVPQNLSASRPQDRQFILSSKKLLLSDSGFYLCAWSAAGGSQPQHFGDGTRLSIL.

The chain links TRBV5-4 to TRBJ1-6; no clear D gene. From germline, CDR1 is SGHNT and CDR2 YYREEE (reference sequence). Trimming pared 3 bases from V and 9 bases from J, leaving 13 bases between. The CDR3 length is 14 residues. CDR3 residues: CASSWGQEGSPLHF. The CDR3 DNA reads as TGTGCCAGCAGCTGGGGTCAGGAGGGTTCACCCCTCCACTTT.

The sample holds a few counts of this clone. V gene TRBV6-5 combines with J gene TRBJ2-7, with 8 positions matching TRBD1. The germline CDR1 and CDR2 sequences are MNHEY and SVGAGI. CDR3 length: 14 amino acids. Losses at the gene ends were 4 bases for V and 3 bases for J; bases not matched to a gene: 5. CDR3 DNA: TGTGCCAGCAGTTCCGGACAGGGAGGCTACGAGCAGTACTTC. It codes for CASSSGQGGYEQYF.

The V and J genes are TRBV4-1 and TRBJ1-2, with D unresolved. With 0 bases removed from V and 1 base from J, the gap between germline ends came to 6 bases. CDR1 is MGHRA, CDR2 YSYEKL, per germline. The CDR3 covers 14 residues. CDR3 sequence: CASSQDPLNYGYTF. DNA for the CDR3: TGCGCCAGCAGCCAAGATCCACTTAACTATGGCTACACCTTC.

The chain joins TRBV5-6 to TRBJ2-7, with D perhaps TRBD1 (5 bases). Germline lookup yields CDR1 SGHDT and CDR2 YYEEEE. The CDR3 consists of 14 residues. V lost 4 bases to trimming and J lost 5 bases, with 16 bases between them. CDR3 nucleotides: TGTGCCAGCAGCGCGACCCAGGGTATCAACGAGCAGTACTTC. Translation: CASSATQGINEQYF.

The rearrangement uses TRBV13 and TRBJ1-4; 7 bases fit TRBD1. The CDR3 covers 14 residues. Germline-derived CDR1 and CDR2 are PRHDT and FYEKMQ (reference sequence). Trimming at V came to 1 base and at J to 6 bases, leaving 2 bases not matched to a gene. CDR3 nucleotides: TGTGCCAGCAGCTTAGAAGGGACAGATGAAAAACTGTTTTTT. Its protein is CASSLEGTDEKLFF.

The CDR3 DNA is TGCGCCAGCAGCCCTCGGCCCGACAGGAACGAGCAGTACTTC. It is translated as CASSPRPDRNEQYF. The chain is built from TRBV5-1 and TRBJ2-7; D perhaps matches TRBD1 (6 bases). Germline V gene lookup returns CDR1 SGHRS and CDR2 YFSETQ. There are 14 residues in the CDR3. Trimming took 4 bases from V and 5 from J, leaving 16 bases between them. Complete variable domain (other parts from reference TRBV5-1 and TRBJ2-7): KAGVTQTPRYLIKTRGQQVTLSCSPISGHRSVSWYQQTPGQGLQFLFEYFSETQRNKGNFPGRFSGRQFSNSRSEMNVSTLELGDSALYLCASSPRPDRNEQYFGPGTRLTVT.